The clone carrying this T cell receptor (beta chain) was counted only a few times. The antigen is not known. This specimen belongs to a study of Graves' ophthalmopathy and Graves' hyperthyroidism. Study results and caveats: Most thyroid clonotypes expanded beyond 0.001 frequency were also found in blood.

The authors amplified TCR beta CDR3 regions, and they did so from RNA transcripts for repertoire sequencing. The library came from an HTBI-primed first-round RT-PCR and a second-round multiplex PCR. Via MiXCR, TCRdb re-called the multiplex PCR reads, giving one row per CDR3 protein. The table lists around 520,000 distinct CDR3 sequences, under 40% of them singletons. Germline V gene lookup returns CDR1 KGHDR and CDR2 SFDVKD. Germline trimming cut 5 bases from V and 4 bases from J; bases unmatched to any gene: 5. The CDR3 is made up of 16 amino acids. People with hyperthyroidism were aged 18 to 65 and newly diagnosed, under 2 months' duration.

The material sequenced was peripheral blood or thyroid tissue (not recorded which). This chain joins TRBV24-1 and TRBJ2-3, with 13 nucleotides matching TRBD2. The sequence was obtained from an adult man with Graves' hyperthyroidism. The chain's CDR3 is CATSAGTSGTADTQYF. Written as DNA, the CDR3 is TGTGCCACCAGTGCCGGGACTAGCGGGACGGCAGATACGCAGTATTTT.